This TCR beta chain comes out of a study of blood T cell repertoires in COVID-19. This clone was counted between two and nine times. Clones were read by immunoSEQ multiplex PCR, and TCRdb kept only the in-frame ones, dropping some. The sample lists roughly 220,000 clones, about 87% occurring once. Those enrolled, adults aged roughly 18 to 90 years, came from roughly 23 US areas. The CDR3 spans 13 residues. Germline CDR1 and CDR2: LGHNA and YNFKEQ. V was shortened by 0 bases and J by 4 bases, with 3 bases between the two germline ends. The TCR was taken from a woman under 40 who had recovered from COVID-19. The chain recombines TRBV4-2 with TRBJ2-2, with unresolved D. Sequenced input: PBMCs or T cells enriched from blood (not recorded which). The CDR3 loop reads CASSQDITGELFF. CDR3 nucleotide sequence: TGTGCCAGCAGCCAAGATATCACCGGGGAGCTGTTTTTT.